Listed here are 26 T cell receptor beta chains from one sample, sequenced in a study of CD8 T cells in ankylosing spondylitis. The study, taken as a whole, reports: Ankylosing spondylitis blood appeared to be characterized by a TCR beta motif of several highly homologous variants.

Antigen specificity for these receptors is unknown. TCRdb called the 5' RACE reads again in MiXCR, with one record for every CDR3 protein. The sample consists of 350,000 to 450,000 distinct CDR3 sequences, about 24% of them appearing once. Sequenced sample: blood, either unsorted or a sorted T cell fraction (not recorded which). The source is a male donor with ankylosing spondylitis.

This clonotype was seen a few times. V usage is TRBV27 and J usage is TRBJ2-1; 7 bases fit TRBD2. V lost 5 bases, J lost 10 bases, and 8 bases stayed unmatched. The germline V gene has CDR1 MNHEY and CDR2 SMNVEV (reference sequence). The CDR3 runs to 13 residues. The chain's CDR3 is CASSRTGGREQFF. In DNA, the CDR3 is TGTGCCAGCAGTAGGACGGGAGGCAGGGAGCAGTTCTTC.

Here the CDR3 DNA reads TGTGCCACCAGCGAACAGGGGGCTGAGACCCAGTACTTC. Its translation: CATSEQGAETQYF. This chain connects TRBV15 to TRBJ2-5, with 9 positions matching TRBD1. V shed 5 bases and J 5 bases; nucleotides not matched to a gene: 3. The CDR3 loop spans 13 amino acids. Germline V lookup: CDR1 LNHNV, CDR2 YYDKDF (reference sequence).

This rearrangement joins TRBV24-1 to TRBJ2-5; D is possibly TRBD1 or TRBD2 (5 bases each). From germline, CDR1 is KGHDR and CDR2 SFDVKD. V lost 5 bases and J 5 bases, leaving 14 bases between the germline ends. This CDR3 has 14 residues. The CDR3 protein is CATSVPGPLETQYF. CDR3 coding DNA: TGTGCCACCAGTGTACCGGGACCCCTGGAGACCCAGTACTTC.

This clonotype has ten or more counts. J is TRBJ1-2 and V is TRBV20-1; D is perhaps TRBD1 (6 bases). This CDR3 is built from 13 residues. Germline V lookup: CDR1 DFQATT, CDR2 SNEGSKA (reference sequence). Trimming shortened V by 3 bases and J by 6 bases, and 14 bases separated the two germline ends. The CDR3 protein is CSASLTGFHGYTF. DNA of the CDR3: TGCAGTGCTAGCCTAACAGGGTTTCATGGCTACACCTTC.

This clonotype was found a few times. CDR3 nucleotide sequence: TGTGCCAGCAGCAAAGATAGCGGAACGAACACCGGGGAGCTGTTTTTT. This sequence encodes CASSKDSGTNTGELFF. J is TRBJ2-2 and V is TRBV7-2; maybe TRBD2 (6 bases). Trimming removed 5 bases at V and 0 bases at J, with 13 bases between. Germline-derived CDR1 and CDR2 are SGHTA and FQGNSA. The CDR3 has 16 residues.

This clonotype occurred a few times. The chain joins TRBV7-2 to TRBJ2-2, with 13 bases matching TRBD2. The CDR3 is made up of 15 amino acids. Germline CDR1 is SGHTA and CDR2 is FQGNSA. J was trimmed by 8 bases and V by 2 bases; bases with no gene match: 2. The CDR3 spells CASSLLGLAGGELFF. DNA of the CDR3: TGTGCCAGCAGCTTATTGGGACTAGCGGGAGGGGAGCTGTTTTTT.

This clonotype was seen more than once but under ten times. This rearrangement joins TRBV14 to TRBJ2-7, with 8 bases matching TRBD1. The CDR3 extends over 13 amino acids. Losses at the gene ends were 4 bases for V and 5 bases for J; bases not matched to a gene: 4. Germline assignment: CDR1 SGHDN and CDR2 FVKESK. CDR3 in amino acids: CASSPDRAHEQYF. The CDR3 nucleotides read TGTGCCAGCAGCCCGGACAGGGCCCACGAGCAGTACTTC.

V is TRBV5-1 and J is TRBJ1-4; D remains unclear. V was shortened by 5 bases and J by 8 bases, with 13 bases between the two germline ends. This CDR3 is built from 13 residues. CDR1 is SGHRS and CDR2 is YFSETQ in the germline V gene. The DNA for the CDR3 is TGCGCCAGCAGTCGAAGCCACGAGGAAAAACTGTTTTTT. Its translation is CASSRSHEEKLFF.

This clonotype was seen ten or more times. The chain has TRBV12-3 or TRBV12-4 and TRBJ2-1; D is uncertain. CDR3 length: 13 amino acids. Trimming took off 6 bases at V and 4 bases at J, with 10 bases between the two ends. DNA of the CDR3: TGTGCCAGCAGCCATCGACGGTACAATGAGCAGTTCTTC. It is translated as CASSHRRYNEQFF.

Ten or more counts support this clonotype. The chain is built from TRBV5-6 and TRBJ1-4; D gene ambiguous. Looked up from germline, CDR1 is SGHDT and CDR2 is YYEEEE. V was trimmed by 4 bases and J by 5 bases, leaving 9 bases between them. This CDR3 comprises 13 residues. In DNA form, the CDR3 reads TGTGCCAGCAGCCGGACGGTAAATGAAAAACTGTTTTTT. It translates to CASSRTVNEKLFF.

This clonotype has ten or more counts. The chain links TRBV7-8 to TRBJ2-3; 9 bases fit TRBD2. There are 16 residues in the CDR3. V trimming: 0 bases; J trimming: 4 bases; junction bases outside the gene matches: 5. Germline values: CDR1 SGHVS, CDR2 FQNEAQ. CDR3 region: CASSLAPGGGADTQYF. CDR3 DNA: TGTGCCAGCAGCTTAGCGCCCGGCGGGGGGGCAGATACGCAGTATTTT.

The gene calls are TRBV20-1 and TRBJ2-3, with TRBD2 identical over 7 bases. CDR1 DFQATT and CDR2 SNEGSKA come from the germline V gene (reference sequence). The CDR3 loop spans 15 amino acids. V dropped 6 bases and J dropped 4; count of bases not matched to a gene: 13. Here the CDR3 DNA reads TGCAGTGCAGCAGGAGGGAGGGCCATGGCAGATACGCAGTATTTT. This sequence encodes CSAAGGRAMADTQYF.

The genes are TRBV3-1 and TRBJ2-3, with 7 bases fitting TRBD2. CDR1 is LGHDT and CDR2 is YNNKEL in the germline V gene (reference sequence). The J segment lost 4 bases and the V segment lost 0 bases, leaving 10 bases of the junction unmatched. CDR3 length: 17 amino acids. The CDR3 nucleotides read TGTGCCAGCAGCCAAGACCCAGGCGGGAGTAACTCAGATACGCAGTATTTT. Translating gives CASSQDPGGSNSDTQYF.

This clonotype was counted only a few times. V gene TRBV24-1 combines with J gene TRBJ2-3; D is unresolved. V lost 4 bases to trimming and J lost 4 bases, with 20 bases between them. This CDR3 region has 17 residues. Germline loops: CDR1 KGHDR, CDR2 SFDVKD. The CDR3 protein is CATSDPPRSFGADTQYF. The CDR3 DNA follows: TGTGCCACCAGTGACCCCCCACGGAGTTTTGGTGCAGATACGCAGTATTTT.

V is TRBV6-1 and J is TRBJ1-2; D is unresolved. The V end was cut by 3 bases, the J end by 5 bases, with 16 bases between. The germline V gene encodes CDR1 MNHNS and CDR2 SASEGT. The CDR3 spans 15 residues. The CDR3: CASSDRTEFWYGYTF. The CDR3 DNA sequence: TGTGCCAGCAGTGACCGGACGGAATTCTGGTATGGCTACACCTTC.

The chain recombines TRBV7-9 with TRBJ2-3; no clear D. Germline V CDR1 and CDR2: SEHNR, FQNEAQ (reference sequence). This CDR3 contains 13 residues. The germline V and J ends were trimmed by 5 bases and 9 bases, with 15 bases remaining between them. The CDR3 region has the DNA TGTGCCAGCAGCCCCCAGGAGCGAGCCACGCAGTATTTT. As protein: CASSPQERATQYF.

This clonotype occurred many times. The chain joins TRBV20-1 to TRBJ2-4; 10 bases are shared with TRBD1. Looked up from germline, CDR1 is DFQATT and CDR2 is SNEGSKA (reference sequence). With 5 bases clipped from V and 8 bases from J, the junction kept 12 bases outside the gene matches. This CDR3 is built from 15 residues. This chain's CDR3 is CSAGRQGAALDIQYF. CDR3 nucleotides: TGCAGTGCTGGTAGACAGGGGGCTGCTTTGGACATTCAGTACTTC.

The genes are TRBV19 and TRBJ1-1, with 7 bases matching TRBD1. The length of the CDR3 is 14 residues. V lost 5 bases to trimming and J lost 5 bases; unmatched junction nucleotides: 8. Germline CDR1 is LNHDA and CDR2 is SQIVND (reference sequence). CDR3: CASSPLQGRTEAFF. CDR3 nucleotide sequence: TGTGCCAGTAGTCCACTACAGGGGCGGACTGAAGCTTTCTTT.

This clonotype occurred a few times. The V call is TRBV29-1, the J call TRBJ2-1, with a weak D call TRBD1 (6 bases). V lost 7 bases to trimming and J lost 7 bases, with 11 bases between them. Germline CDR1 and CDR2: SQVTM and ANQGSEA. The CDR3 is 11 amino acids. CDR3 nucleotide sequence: TGCAGCGCAGACAGGCGGAATGAGCAGTTCTTC. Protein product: CSADRRNEQFF.

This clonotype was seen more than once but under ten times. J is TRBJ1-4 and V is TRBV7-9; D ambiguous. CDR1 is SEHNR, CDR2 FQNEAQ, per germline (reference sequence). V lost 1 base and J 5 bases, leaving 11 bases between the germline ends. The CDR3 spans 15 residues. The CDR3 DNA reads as TGTGCCAGCAGCTTAGTGACCGGGCTGAATGAAAAACTGTTTTTT. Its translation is CASSLVTGLNEKLFF.

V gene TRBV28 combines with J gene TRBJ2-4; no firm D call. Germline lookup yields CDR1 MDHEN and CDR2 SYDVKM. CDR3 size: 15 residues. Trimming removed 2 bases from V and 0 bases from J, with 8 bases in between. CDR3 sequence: CASSLGQLAKNIQYF. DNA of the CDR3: TGTGCCAGCAGTTTAGGGCAGCTAGCCAAAAACATTCAGTACTTC.

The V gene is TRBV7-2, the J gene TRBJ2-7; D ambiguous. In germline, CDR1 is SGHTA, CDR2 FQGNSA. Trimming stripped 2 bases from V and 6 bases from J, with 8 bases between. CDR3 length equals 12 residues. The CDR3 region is CASSLYEIEQYF. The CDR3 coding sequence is TGTGCCAGCAGCTTATATGAGATCGAGCAGTACTTC.

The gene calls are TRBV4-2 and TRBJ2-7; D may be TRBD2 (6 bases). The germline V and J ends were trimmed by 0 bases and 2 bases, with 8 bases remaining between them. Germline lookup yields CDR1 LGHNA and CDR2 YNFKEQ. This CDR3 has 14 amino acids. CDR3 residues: CASSQDRETYEQYV. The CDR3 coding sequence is TGTGCCAGCAGCCAAGATCGGGAGACCTACGAGCAGTACGTC.

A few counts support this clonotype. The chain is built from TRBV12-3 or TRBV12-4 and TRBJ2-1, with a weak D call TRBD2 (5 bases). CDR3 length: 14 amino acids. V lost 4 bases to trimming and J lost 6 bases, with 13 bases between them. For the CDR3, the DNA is TGTGCCAGCAGTTCCCCCCCGGGAAGCAATGAGCAGTTCTTC. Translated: CASSSPPGSNEQFF.

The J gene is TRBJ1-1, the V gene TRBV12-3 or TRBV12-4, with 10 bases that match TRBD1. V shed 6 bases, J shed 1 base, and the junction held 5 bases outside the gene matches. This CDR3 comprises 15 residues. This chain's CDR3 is CASRWTGGSNTEAFF. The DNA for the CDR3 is TGTGCCAGCAGGTGGACAGGGGGATCGAACACTGAAGCTTTCTTT.

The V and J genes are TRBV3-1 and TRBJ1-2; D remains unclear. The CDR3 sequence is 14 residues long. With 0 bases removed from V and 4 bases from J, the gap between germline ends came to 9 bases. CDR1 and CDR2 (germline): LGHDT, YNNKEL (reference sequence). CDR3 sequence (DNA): TGTGCCAGCAGCCAAGACCAGAGTTCCTATGGCTACACCTTC. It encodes CASSQDQSSYGYTF.